In its sample, the clone carrying this T cell receptor beta chain is medium-sized. Researchers placed around 200,000 CFSE-labeled responder cells in culture with around 200,000 irradiated, violet-dye-labeled stimulator cells. Post-reaction, proliferating CD3+CD4+ and CD3+CD8+ responders (CFSE-low) were sorted. The data belong to a study of graft-versus-host responses after intestinal transplantation. Clones were sequenced by immunoSEQ multiplex PCR, and TCRdb holds only the in-frame ones, with some missing. Among over 8,500 clones, around 28% were seen once, and the ten largest hold 6% to 6.5%. Study-wide points: Early post-transplant declines in HvG were associated with peak levels of circulating GvH clones. The authors found GvH clones in recipient marrow, some appearing first in ileum or blood.

The V and J ends lost 8 bases and 8 bases respectively, with 15 bases between them. Germline CDR1 is MNHEY and CDR2 is SMNVEV (reference sequence). The CDR3 runs 12 residues. The J gene is TRBJ1-2, the V gene TRBV27; D gene uncertain. The sequence was obtained from a human patient who received an intestinal transplant. Material: alloreactive CD8+ T cells from a mixed lymphocyte reaction culture, obtained before intestinal transplant. The sample's subset: CFSE-low proliferating T cells sorted from roughly 6-day pre-transplant mixed lymphocyte reaction (GvH or HvG direction). The CDR3 spells CASWQPEGGYTF. The CDR3 coding sequence is TGTGCCAGCTGGCAACCTGAGGGCGGCTACACCTTC.